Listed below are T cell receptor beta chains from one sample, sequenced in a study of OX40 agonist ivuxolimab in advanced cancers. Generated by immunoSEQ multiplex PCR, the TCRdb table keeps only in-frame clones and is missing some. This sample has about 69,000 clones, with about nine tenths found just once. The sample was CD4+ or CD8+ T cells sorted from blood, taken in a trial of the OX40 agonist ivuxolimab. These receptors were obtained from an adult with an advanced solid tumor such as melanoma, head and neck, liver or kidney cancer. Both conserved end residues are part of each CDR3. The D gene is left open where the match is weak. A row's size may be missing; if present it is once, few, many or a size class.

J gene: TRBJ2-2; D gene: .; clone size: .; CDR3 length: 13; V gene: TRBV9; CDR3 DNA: TGTGCCAGCAGCGGCGGGTTGTACCGGGGAGCTGTTTTT; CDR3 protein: CASSGGLYRGAVF
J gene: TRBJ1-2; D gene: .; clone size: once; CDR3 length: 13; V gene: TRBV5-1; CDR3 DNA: TGCGCCAGCAGCTTAGACGGCCTGGGTGGCTACACCTTC; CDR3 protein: CASSLDGLGGYTF
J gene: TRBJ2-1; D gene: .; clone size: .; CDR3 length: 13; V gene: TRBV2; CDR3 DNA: TGTGCCAGCAGTGAGCAGTCCTACAATGAGCAGTTCTTC; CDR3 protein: CASSEQSYNEQFF
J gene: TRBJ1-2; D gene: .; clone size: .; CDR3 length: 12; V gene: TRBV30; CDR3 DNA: TGTGCCTGGGGCTCGGGGGCTCTTGGCTACACCTTC; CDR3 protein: CAWGSGALGYTF
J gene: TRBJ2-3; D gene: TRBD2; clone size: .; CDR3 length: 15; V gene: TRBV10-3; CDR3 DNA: TGTGCCATCAGTGGGACTAGCGGGAGGGACGATACGCAGTATTTT; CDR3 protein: CAISGTSGRDDTQYF
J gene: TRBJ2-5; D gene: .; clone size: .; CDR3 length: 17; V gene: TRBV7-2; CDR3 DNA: TGTGCCAGCAGCTTATTGAGCGCCTCCCGCCTCCAAGAGACCCAGTACTTC; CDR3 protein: CASSLLSASRLQETQYF
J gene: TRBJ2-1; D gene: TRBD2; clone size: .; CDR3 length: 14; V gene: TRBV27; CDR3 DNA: TGTGCCAGCAGTTTAATAGCGGGAGCCCCTGAGCAGTTCTTC; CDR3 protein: CASSLIAGAPEQFF
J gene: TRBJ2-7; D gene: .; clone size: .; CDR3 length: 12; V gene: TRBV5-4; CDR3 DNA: TGTGCCAGCCCGGACGCGAACTACGAGCAGTACTTC; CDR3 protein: CASPDANYEQYF
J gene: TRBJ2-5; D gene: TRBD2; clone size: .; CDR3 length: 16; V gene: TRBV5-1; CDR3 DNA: TGCGCCAGCAGCTTGGGACTAGCGGGAGGGGAAGAGACCCAGTACTTC; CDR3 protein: CASSLGLAGGEETQYF
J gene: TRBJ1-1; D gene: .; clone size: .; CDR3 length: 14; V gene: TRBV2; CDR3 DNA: TGTGCCACCTCAAAAGGTGGGTTGAACACTGAAGCTTTCTTT; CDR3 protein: CATSKGGLNTEAFF
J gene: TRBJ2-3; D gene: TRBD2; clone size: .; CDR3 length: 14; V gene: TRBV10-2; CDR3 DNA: TGCGCCAGCAGTTCAAGCGGGAGGGCAGATACGCAGTATTTT; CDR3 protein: CASSSSGRADTQYF
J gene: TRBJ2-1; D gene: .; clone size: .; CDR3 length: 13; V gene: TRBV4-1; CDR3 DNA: TGCGCCAGCAGCCAAATACTAGTCAATGAGCAGTTCTTC; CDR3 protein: CASSQILVNEQFF
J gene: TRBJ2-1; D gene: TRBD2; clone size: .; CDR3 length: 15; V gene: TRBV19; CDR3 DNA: TGTGCCAGTAGGAGGACTAGCGGGACCAACAATGAGCAGTTCTTC; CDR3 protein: CASRRTSGTNNEQFF
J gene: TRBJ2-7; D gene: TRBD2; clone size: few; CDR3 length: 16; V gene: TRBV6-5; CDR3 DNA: TGTGCCAGCAGTTATTCCTTGGGGGGGGGAAGTTACGAGCAGTACTTC; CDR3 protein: CASSYSLGGGSYEQYF
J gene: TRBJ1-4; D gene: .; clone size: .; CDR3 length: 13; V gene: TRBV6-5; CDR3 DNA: TGTGCCAGCAGTCCTCCCTCGCGGGAAAAACTGTTTTTT; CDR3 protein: CASSPPSREKLFF
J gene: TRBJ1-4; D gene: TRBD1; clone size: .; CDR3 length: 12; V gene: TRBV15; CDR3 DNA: TGTGCCACCAGTCTAGACAGGGTCCAACTGTTTTTT; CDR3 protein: CATSLDRVQLFF
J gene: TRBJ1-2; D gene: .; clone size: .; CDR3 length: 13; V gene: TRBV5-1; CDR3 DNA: TGCGCCAGCAGTACCGACAGGCCCTATGGCTACACCTTC; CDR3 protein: CASSTDRPYGYTF
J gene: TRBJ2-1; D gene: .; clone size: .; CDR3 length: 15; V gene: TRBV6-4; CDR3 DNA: TGTGCCAGCAGTGACGGGGCGGGAAGATACAATGAGCAGTTCTTC; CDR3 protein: CASSDGAGRYNEQFF